This T cell receptor beta chain was sequenced in a study of glioma-infiltrating T cells after dendritic cell vaccination. Findings and limits, study-wide: Complete blood and tumor specimen sets were limited to few patients.

Concerning this clone: Its antigen is undetermined.

Data came from immunoSEQ multiplex PCR; TCRdb stores just in-frame clones and leaves some out. The sample holds 20,000 or so clones, roughly 89% seen once. Time point denoted: after dendritic cell vaccination, including at tumor progression/relapse. The V gene's germline CDR1 is SGHRS and CDR2 YFSETQ. The ends were cut back, 4 bases at V and 2 bases at J, with 12 bases in the middle. This CDR3 contains 14 residues. The sample in question was blood, obtained after dendritic cell vaccination. The rearrangement joins TRBV5-1 to TRBJ1-1, with D possibly being TRBD1 (6 bases). The sequence came from a human donor with glioblastoma. For the CDR3, the DNA is TGCGCCAGCAGCGCTGACGGGACAAACACTGAAGCTTTCTTT. Translating it yields CASSADGTNTEAFF. The whole variable domain, filled in from reference TRBV5-1 and TRBJ1-1, reads KAGVTQTPRYLIKTRGQQVTLSCSPISGHRSVSWYQQTPGQGLQFLFEYFSETQRNKGNFPGRFSGRQFSNSRSEMNVSTLELGDSALYLCASSADGTNTEAFFGQGTRLTVV.